These 4 T cell receptor beta chains were sequenced from one sample in a study of immunodeficiency. Assay used: immunoSEQ multiplex PCR; TCRdb lists only in-frame clones, some missing. The sample lists roughly 3,400 clones, 89% occurring once. The sequencing sample was made of CD8+ T cells from blood. The receptors come from a human donor in good health.

The chain is built from TRBV5-4 and TRBJ2-2; D is unresolved. From germline, CDR1 is SGHNT and CDR2 YYREEE (reference sequence). This CDR3 spans 12 amino acids. The germline V and J ends were trimmed by 0 bases and 6 bases, with 3 bases remaining between them. The chain's CDR3 is CASSLASGELFF. CDR3 sequence (DNA): TGTGCCAGCAGCTTGGCTTCCGGGGAGCTGTTTTTT.

The V and J genes are TRBV4-2 and TRBJ2-6; no reliable D call. V dropped 0 bases and J dropped 0 bases, with 6 bases sitting between them. From germline, CDR1 is LGHNA and CDR2 YNFKEQ. The CDR3 contains 16 residues. The CDR3 DNA reads as TGTGCCAGCAGCCAAGATAATTACTCTGGGGCCAACGTCCTGACTTTC. This codes for CASSQDNYSGANVLTF.

This chain links TRBV9 with TRBJ1-1, with D maybe TRBD1 (6 bases). Trimming took 4 bases from V and 1 from J, leaving 17 bases between them. Germline V gene sequence: CDR1 SGDLS, CDR2 YYNGEE. The CDR3 length is 16 residues. CDR3 protein: CASSPGVQGQNTEAFF. The CDR3 bases are TGTGCCAGCAGCCCAGGGGTTCAGGGCCAGAACACTGAAGCTTTCTTT.

The genes are TRBV7-8 and TRBJ2-1, with TRBD2 matching over 11 bases. The V and J ends lost 1 base and 8 bases, in that order; junction bases with no gene match: 4. The CDR3 loop spans 15 amino acids. CDR1 SGHVS and CDR2 FQNEAQ come from the germline V gene. CDR3: CASSLDSGGVDEQFF. The CDR3 coding sequence is TGTGCCAGCAGCTTAGATAGCGGGGGGGTGGATGAGCAGTTCTTC. The variable domain in full, completed from reference TRBV7-8 and TRBJ2-1, reads GAGVSQSPRYKVAKRGQDVALRCDPISGHVSLFWYQQALGQGPEFLTYFQNEAQLDKSGLPSDRFFAERPEGSVSTLKIQRTQQEDSAVYLCASSLDSGGVDEQFFGPGTRLTVL.